These 3 T cell receptor beta chains were all obtained from the same sample, sequenced in a study of cytomegalovirus exposure and HLA in healthy donors. TCRdb keeps only in-frame clones here, not all; method: immunoSEQ multiplex PCR. The sample shows 110,000 to 150,000 clones, 94% of them seen only once. The specimen sequenced was PBMCs. These receptors came from a man in his late teens or twenties in good health and CMV-seropositive.

This chain uses TRBV28 with TRBJ2-2; 7 positions agree with TRBD1. This CDR3 region has 14 residues. J lost 4 bases, V lost 8 bases, and 7 bases had no gene match. The germline gives CDR1 MDHEN, CDR2 SYDVKM. The CDR3 protein is CASLRQGSTGELFF. CDR3 nucleotides: TGTGCCAGCCTAAGACAGGGCAGCACCGGGGAGCTGTTTTTT.

This clone was seen a few times. This chain links TRBV2 with TRBJ2-5; perhaps TRBD2 as D (5 bases). Per germline, CDR1 SNHLY and CDR2 FYNNEI. Trimming stripped 6 bases from V and 5 bases from J, with 16 bases between. There are 14 residues in the CDR3. CDR3 sequence reads: CASRQRAGPETQYF. The CDR3 region has the DNA TGTGCCAGCAGACAGAGGGCCGGGCCCGAGACCCAGTACTTC.

This rearrangement joins TRBV6-1 to TRBJ2-7; D possibly corresponds to TRBD2 (7 bases). Trimming removed 8 bases at V and 4 bases at J, with 18 bases between. The germline V gene encodes CDR1 MNHNS and CDR2 SASEGT. The CDR3 has 14 residues. The CDR3 reads CASEGGQERYEQYF. CDR3 sequence (DNA): TGTGCCAGCGAGGGGGGGCAGGAAAGGTACGAGCAGTACTTC.